Here is one TCR beta chain with its context. Its antigen is as yet unknown. The CDR3 end is not reached by the read, which stops 3 residues before it; the germline J gene fills it in. No CVID subject was ill or on immunomodulatory drugs when sampled. Blood samples were heparinized, about 5 to 9 ml per donor. The germline V gene encodes CDR1 LNHDA and CDR2 SQIVND (reference sequence). Trimming removed 2 bases from V and 0 bases from J, with 8 bases in between. This CDR3 is 15 amino acids long. This entry belongs to a study of T cell clonality in common variable immunodeficiency. Assay used: immunoSEQ multiplex PCR; TCRdb lists only in-frame clones, some missing. The profile covers approximately 11,000 clones, none occurring a single time. General study points: In common variable immunodeficiency, TCR beta chains reportedly carried fewer deletions and N-nucleotide insertions.

Sequenced input: peripheral blood mononuclear cells. This chain joins TRBV19 and TRBJ2-4; the D is unclear. The sequence derives from a human donor with common variable immunodeficiency. CDR3 protein: CASSITGVAKNIQYF. The sequenced part of the CDR3 DNA is TGTGCCAGTAGTATAACGGGTGTAGCCAAAAACATT.